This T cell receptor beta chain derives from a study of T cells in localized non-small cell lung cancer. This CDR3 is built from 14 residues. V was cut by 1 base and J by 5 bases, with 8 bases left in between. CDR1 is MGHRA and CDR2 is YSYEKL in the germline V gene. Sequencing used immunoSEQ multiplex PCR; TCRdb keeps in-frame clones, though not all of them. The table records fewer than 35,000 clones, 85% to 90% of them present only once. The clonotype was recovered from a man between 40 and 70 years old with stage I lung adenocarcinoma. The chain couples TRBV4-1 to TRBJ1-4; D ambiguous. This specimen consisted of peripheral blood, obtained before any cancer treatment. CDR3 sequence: CASSQGTVNEKLFF. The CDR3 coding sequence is TGCGCCAGCAGCCAAGGGACCGTAAATGAAAAACTGTTTTTT.